The clone carrying this T cell receptor (beta chain) was counted at least ten times. In germline, CDR1 is DFQATT, CDR2 SNEGSKA (reference sequence). There are 13 residues in the CDR3. With 8 bases clipped from V and 3 bases from J, the junction kept 8 bases outside the gene matches. This specimen belongs to a study of molecular identifiers for immune sequencing clone quantification. Via MiXCR, TCRdb re-called the PCR reads, giving one row per CDR3 protein. The sample consists of 400,000 to 600,000 distinct CDR3 sequences, roughly a fifth of them appearing once. Sequenced input: naive CD8+ T cells from blood, with Jurkat cell RNA spiked in. Subset denoted: FACS-sorted CD8+CD4-CCR7+CD45RA+ naive T cells. The gene calls are TRBV20-1 and TRBJ2-7, with 9 bases matching TRBD1. This TCR was sampled from a human donor in good health. Some libraries in this study had Jurkat cell RNA spiked in. The CDR3 protein is CSTTGGEYYEQYF. The DNA of the CDR3 is TGCAGTACGACAGGGGGTGAATACTACGAGCAGTACTTC.